This record concerns one TCR beta chain sequence. Its target is not known. Sequencing used immunoSEQ multiplex PCR; TCRdb keeps in-frame clones, though not all of them. The sample holds 15,000 to 20,000 clones; about 94% are singletons and the top ten take about 0.21%. Described time point: week 3, after first cycle of checkpoint inhibitor. The sample comes from a study of blood T cell dynamics during melanoma immunotherapy. As for the study in general: Patients with metastatic melanoma got pembrolizumab or nivolumab-ipilimumab as first-line care.

CDR1 is MGHRA and CDR2 is YSYEKL in the germline V gene. This CDR3 has 13 residues. Deletions cut 4 bases from V and 5 bases from J, with 12 bases between. Study-wide results and caveats: Among sorted CD8+ subsets, immune-effector cells had the highest clonality and cell-free DNA similarity.

The TCR originated in a human donor with melanoma. The chain joins TRBV4-1 to TRBJ2-7; tentatively, D is TRBD2 (6 bases). The material sequenced was effector memory CD8+ T cells from blood, taken from a patient treated with checkpoint blockade. CDR3 DNA sequence: TGCGCCAGCAGCCGCCGGGACTTCAACGAGCAGTACTTC. Protein product: CASSRRDFNEQYF.